This TCR beta chain was sequenced in a study of blood T cell repertoires in COVID-19. Only in-frame clones appear in the TCRdb table, and some are missing; sequencing was by immunoSEQ multiplex PCR. The top ten hold 0.9% of the sample, which has approximately 100,000 clones, over 55% seen once. The germline V gene encodes CDR1 SGHTA and CDR2 FQGNSA. V lost 3 bases, J lost 5 bases, and 11 bases stayed unmatched. CDR3 length equals 17 residues. This TCR came from a human donor with acute or convalescent COVID-19. The donor label of this sample is uncertain. The source material was peripheral blood. The rearrangement joins TRBV7-2 to TRBJ2-1, with TRBD1 identical over 9 bases. The CDR3 spells CASSLTPAGTGNNEQFF. CDR3 DNA sequence: TGTGCCAGCAGCTTGACACCTGCCGGGACAGGGAACAATGAGCAGTTCTTC.